These 4 T cell receptor beta chains came from one sample sequenced in a study of long-term antiretroviral therapy in people with HIV. immunoSEQ v3.0 was run at survey level. This table comes from immunoSEQ multiplex PCR, and its TCRdb copy is limited to in-frame clones, with some not included. Of around 32,000 clones in the sample, about 98% were seen once. Sequencing used unsorted PBMCs, obtained 7.6 years after starting antiretroviral therapy. The receptors derive from a young man with HIV.

V is TRBV18 and J is TRBJ1-1, with D perhaps matching TRBD1 (5 bases). The CDR3 covers 14 residues. CDR1 is KGHSH, CDR2 LQKENI, per germline. The ends were cut back, 1 base at V and 0 bases at J, with 6 bases in the middle. CDR3 nucleotides: TGTGCCAGCTCACCACAGGGGTTGAACACTGAAGCTTTCTTT. Protein: CASSPQGLNTEAFF. Full variable domain (remainder filled in from reference TRBV18 and TRBJ1-1): NAGVMQNPRHLVRRRGQEARLRCSPMKGHSHVYWYRQLPEEGLKFMVYLQKENIIDESGMPKERFSAEFPKEGPSILRIQQVVRGDSAAYFCASSPQGLNTEAFFGQGTRLTVV.

This chain connects TRBV5-6 to TRBJ2-7; D uncertain. Germline V gene sequence: CDR1 SGHDT, CDR2 YYEEEE. The CDR3 length is 14 residues. V was cut by 2 bases and J by 2 bases, with 11 bases left in between. The CDR3 region is CASSLGVIPYEQYF. The CDR3 DNA reads TGTGCCAGCAGCTTAGGTGTCATACCCTACGAGCAGTACTTC.

This chain connects TRBV9 to TRBJ2-2; D might be TRBD1 or TRBD2, each matching 5 bases. V gave up 0 bases and J gave up 0 bases, with 21 bases separating them. The CDR3 has 20 residues. The V gene's germline CDR1 is SGDLS and CDR2 YYNGEE. CDR3 region: CASSVEPGLGTLTNTGELFF. The CDR3 DNA reads TGTGCCAGCAGCGTAGAGCCGGGTCTGGGGACCCTAACGAACACCGGGGAGCTGTTTTTT.

This chain joins TRBV19 and TRBJ1-3; D unresolved. The ends were cut back, 3 bases at V and 1 base at J, with 10 bases in the middle. The CDR3 runs 15 residues. Per the germline V gene, CDR1 is LNHDA and CDR2 is SQIVND (reference sequence). The CDR3 coding sequence is TGTGCCAGTAGTATTAACACGGAATCTGGAAACACCATATATTTT. Encoded protein: CASSINTESGNTIYF.